The 11 T cell receptor beta chains below come from one sample, sequenced in a study of T cell changes during pregnancy in multiple sclerosis. The assay was immunoSEQ multiplex PCR, and TCRdb's table has in-frame clones only and misses some. This repertoire shows roughly 74,000 clones, less than 90% found once; its top ten account for 3% to 3.5%. The sample was peripheral blood, taken before pregnancy. Source of these receptors: a female donor with multiple sclerosis, enrolled in a pregnancy study.

V and J are TRBV28 and TRBJ1-1, with no clear D. Germline V gene data show CDR1 as MDHEN and CDR2 as SYDVKM. This CDR3 is 13 amino acids long. V lost 6 bases, J lost 1 base, and 9 bases lay in between. In nucleotides, the CDR3 is TGTGCCAGCAGGCCGGCGGCGAACACTGAAGCTTTCTTT. This encodes CASRPAANTEAFF.

This clone is deemed medium-sized. Here the CDR3 reads CASSQGPLVTYEQYF. The CDR3 DNA reads TGCGCCAGCAGCCAAGGGCCCTTGGTAACCTACGAGCAGTACTTC. This chain connects TRBV4-1 to TRBJ2-7; D unclear. Trimming took 1 base from V and 2 from J, leaving 12 bases between them. The CDR3 has 15 residues. The germline CDR1 and CDR2 sequences are MGHRA and YSYEKL.

This clone appeared a few times. V usage is TRBV29-1 and J usage is TRBJ2-3; the match to TRBD2 covers 8 bases. Trimming took 6 bases from V and 6 from J; bases not matched to a gene: 14. CDR3 length: 15 amino acids. CDR1 is SQVTM, CDR2 ANQGSEA, per germline. This CDR3 reads CSVLTPGLGRDTQYF. The CDR3 coding sequence is TGCAGCGTCTTGACCCCGGGACTAGGTCGGGATACGCAGTATTTT.

This clone was detected only once. The chain carries TRBV6-1 and TRBJ1-1; 7 bases are a match to TRBD1. V gave up 8 bases and J gave up 4 bases; unmatched junction bases: 7. The CDR3 covers 13 residues. Germline-derived CDR1 and CDR2 are MNHNS and SASEGT. The CDR3 is CASAETGRTEAFF. The CDR3 bases are TGTGCCAGCGCTGAGACAGGGCGCACTGAAGCTTTCTTT.

This chain links TRBV29-1 with TRBJ2-7, with TRBD1 as a possible D gene (5 bases). The CDR3 spans 13 residues. V was trimmed by 3 bases and J by 5 bases, leaving 14 bases between them. From germline, CDR1 is SQVTM and CDR2 ANQGSEA. CDR3 sequence: CSVDGDSRHEQYF. DNA of the CDR3: TGCAGCGTTGATGGAGACAGTAGACACGAGCAGTACTTC.

The chain carries TRBV19 and TRBJ2-7; 9 nucleotides align to TRBD1. V was pared by 5 bases and J by 3 bases, with 5 bases of the junction left unmatched. The CDR3 is 14 residues long. From germline, CDR1 is LNHDA and CDR2 SQIVND (reference sequence). The DNA of the CDR3 is TGTGCCAGTAGTCCGGGACAGGGTGGCTACGAGCAGTACTTC. Protein sequence: CASSPGQGGYEQYF.

V usage is TRBV9 and J usage is TRBJ2-7; no clear D. Germline V gene lookup returns CDR1 SGDLS and CDR2 YYNGEE. This CDR3 has 14 amino acids. The ends were cut back, 4 bases at V and 4 bases at J, with 15 bases in the middle. CDR3 in amino acids: CASSPTQIEYEQYF. The CDR3 DNA follows: TGTGCCAGCAGCCCTACCCAAATAGAGTACGAGCAGTACTTC.

This clone is termed medium-sized. V and J are TRBV7-6 and TRBJ1-6, with TRBD1 identical over 7 bases. Germline V gene data show CDR1 as SGHVS and CDR2 as FNYEAQ. J lost 8 bases, V lost 1 base, and 8 bases had no gene match. This CDR3 spans 16 amino acids. For the CDR3, the DNA is TGTGCCAGCAGCTTAGTTTCAAGACAGGGCGATTCACCCCTCCACTTT. Translating gives CASSLVSRQGDSPLHF.

The rearrangement uses TRBV5-5 and TRBJ2-7, with TRBD1 matching over 10 bases. CDR1 SGHKS and CDR2 YYEKEE come from the germline V gene (reference sequence). The CDR3 covers 18 residues. Losses at the gene ends were 1 base for V and 3 bases for J; bases not matched to a gene: 13. Written as DNA, the CDR3 is TGTGCCAGCAGCTTGTCCCTAGGGACAGGGGACAGAAACTACGAGCAGTACTTC. The encoded protein is CASSLSLGTGDRNYEQYF.

V gene TRBV11-3 combines with J gene TRBJ2-7, with D possibly matching TRBD2 (7 bases). Trimming removed 6 bases at V and 2 bases at J, with 11 bases between. The CDR3 has 13 residues. Germline V CDR1 and CDR2: SGHNT, YENEEA. The CDR3 nucleotides read TGTGCCAGCAGTACGGGGGGCACCTACGAGCAGTACTTC. Its translation is CASSTGGTYEQYF.

The rearrangement uses TRBV9 and TRBJ2-5; perhaps TRBD1 as D (5 bases). Trimming cost V 4 bases and J 4 bases, with 17 bases left between them. From germline, CDR1 is SGDLS and CDR2 YYNGEE. There are 15 residues in the CDR3. The chain's CDR3 is CASSFLQGMGETQYF. The CDR3, as DNA: TGTGCCAGCAGCTTCCTTCAGGGCATGGGAGAGACCCAGTACTTC.